The TCR beta chain under discussion was sequenced for a study of beta chain features in type 1 diabetes. Findings and limits, study-wide: There was no resolution here of whether HLA type influences TCRB rearrangement. TCRB CDR3 length was moderately but significantly reduced in all four CD4+ subsets of Type 1 diabetes patients.

This clone was observed a handful of times. The antigen is not known. The CDR3 totals 15 residues. Trimming shortened V by 4 bases and J by 2 bases, and 13 bases separated the two germline ends. In germline, CDR1 is SEHNR, CDR2 FQNEAQ (reference sequence). Every single donor gave one heparinised blood draw, and these averaged approximately 100 mL. CD4+ cells of the naive, central memory, regulatory and stem cell-like memory types were sorted via CD45RO/CCR7/CD25/CD127/CD95/CD27. The study reverse transcribed the entire isolated RNA, so it sequenced expressed TCRB transcripts. Repertoires were generated with immunoSEQ multiplex PCR, while TCRdb's copy carries only in-frame clones and drops some. The table has 300,000 to 400,000 clones, around 7.6% seen once; the top ten hold approximately 0.47%.

The rearrangement uses TRBV7-9 and TRBJ2-3, with D uncertain. Sequencing was done on a sample of central memory CD4+ T cells from blood. The clonotype originates from a woman in her late teens or twenties in good health. The CDR3 bases are TGTGCCAGCAGCTCCCGGGCCGCAGCCACAGATACGCAGTATTTT. This encodes CASSSRAAATDTQYF.